A selection of T cell receptor beta chains follows, all from one sample in a study of OX40 agonist ivuxolimab in advanced cancers. The method was immunoSEQ multiplex PCR; TCRdb's version includes in-frame clones alone and lacks a portion of them. The sample shows more than 55,000 clones, about 88% of them seen only once. The specimen was CD4+ or CD8+ T cells sorted from blood, collected in a trial of the OX40 agonist ivuxolimab. Source of these receptors: an adult with an advanced solid tumor such as melanoma, head and neck, liver or kidney cancer. Both conserved end residues are part of each CDR3. Fields, in order: D gene, V gene, clone size, J gene, CDR3 DNA, CDR3 protein. A D gene is named only where the DNA matches it firmly. Where a row states a size, it is once, few, many or the class of an expanded clone; other rows omit it.

D gene: .
V gene: TRBV2
clone size: .
J gene: TRBJ1-2
CDR3 DNA: TGTGCCAGCAGTGAACACGGGGGAGCTGGCTACACCTTC
CDR3 protein: CASSEHGGAGYTF

D gene: .
V gene: TRBV4-1
clone size: .
J gene: TRBJ2-1
CDR3 DNA: TGCGCCAGCAGCAGATCGTCTGGGGGGTTGGCCTACAATGAGCAGTTCTTC
CDR3 protein: CASSRSSGGLAYNEQFF

D gene: .
V gene: TRBV28
clone size: .
J gene: TRBJ1-2
CDR3 DNA: TGTGCCAGCAGTTCCGGGGCGTTTAAAGACTATGGCTACACCTTC
CDR3 protein: CASSSGAFKDYGYTF

D gene: .
V gene: TRBV2
clone size: .
J gene: TRBJ1-3
CDR3 DNA: TGTGCCAGCAGGACCGACATCGCGGGAAACACCATATATTTT
CDR3 protein: CASRTDIAGNTIYF

D gene: TRBD1
V gene: TRBV19
clone size: .
J gene: TRBJ2-3
CDR3 DNA: TGTGCCAGTAGTCAGGGGGCCGATGCGATGGATACGCAGTATTTT
CDR3 protein: CASSQGADAMDTQYF

D gene: TRBD1
V gene: TRBV19
clone size: once
J gene: TRBJ1-2
CDR3 DNA: TGTGCCAGTAGGTACCAGGGGGCCTTTGGCTACACCTTC
CDR3 protein: CASRYQGAFGYTF

D gene: .
V gene: TRBV4-3
clone size: .
J gene: TRBJ2-3
CDR3 DNA: TGCGCCAGCAGCCAAGAATGGGGGGGCCGGGATACGCAGTATTTT
CDR3 protein: CASSQEWGGRDTQYF

D gene: TRBD2
V gene: TRBV10-2
clone size: .
J gene: TRBJ2-5
CDR3 DNA: TGCGCCAGCAGTGAGCAGCGGGGGGGGGAGACCCAGTACTTC
CDR3 protein: CASSEQRGGETQYF

D gene: TRBD1
V gene: TRBV2
clone size: few
J gene: TRBJ1-5
CDR3 DNA: TGTGCCAGCAGTGAGACAGGGCGGCCCCAGCATTTT
CDR3 protein: CASSETGRPQHF

D gene: .
V gene: TRBV6-1
clone size: .
J gene: TRBJ1-2
CDR3 DNA: TGTGCCAGCACGCGTCAGCCACTCTATGGCTACACCTTC
CDR3 protein: CASTRQPLYGYTF

D gene: .
V gene: TRBV2
clone size: .
J gene: TRBJ1-6
CDR3 DNA: TGTGCCAGCAGTGAATGGAGGGAAAATTCACCCCTCCACTTT
CDR3 protein: CASSEWRENSPLHF

D gene: .
V gene: TRBV7-9
clone size: once
J gene: TRBJ1-3
CDR3 DNA: TGTGCCAGCAGCTCGAGCAGGGCCAGATCTGGAAACACCATATATTTT
CDR3 protein: CASSSSRARSGNTIYF

D gene: .
V gene: TRBV5-1
clone size: .
J gene: TRBJ1-1
CDR3 DNA: TGCGCCAGCAGCTTGACGGGCGGATTCACTGAAGCTTTCTTT
CDR3 protein: CASSLTGGFTEAFF

D gene: .
V gene: TRBV7-2
clone size: .
J gene: TRBJ2-5
CDR3 DNA: TGTGCCAGCAGCTTAGGCTCGGGGTTGGAAGAGACCCAGTACTTC
CDR3 protein: CASSLGSGLEETQYF

D gene: .
V gene: TRBV9
clone size: .
J gene: TRBJ2-7
CDR3 DNA: TGTGCCAGCAGCGTAGGGAGCAGGGTAGGTTCCGAGCAGTACTTC
CDR3 protein: CASSVGSRVGSEQYF

D gene: .
V gene: TRBV5-6
clone size: .
J gene: TRBJ1-5
CDR3 DNA: TGTGCCAGCAGCCTGGGTCCGAAAAAAGGTCAGCCCCAGCATTTT
CDR3 protein: CASSLGPKKGQPQHF

D gene: TRBD1
V gene: TRBV27
clone size: once
J gene: TRBJ2-2
CDR3 DNA: TGTGCCACCAAACAGGGGTTAACCGGGGAGCTGTTTTTT
CDR3 protein: CATKQGLTGELFF

D gene: .
V gene: TRBV2
clone size: few
J gene: TRBJ1-1
CDR3 DNA: TGTGCCAGCATATTTAGAGATTCGAACACTGAAGCTTTCTTT
CDR3 protein: CASIFRDSNTEAFF

D gene: .
V gene: TRBV5-4
clone size: once
J gene: TRBJ2-6
CDR3 DNA: TGTGCCAGCAGCTTGATCTCTGGGGCCAACGTCCTGACTTTC
CDR3 protein: CASSLISGANVLTF

D gene: .
V gene: TRBV19
clone size: .
J gene: TRBJ1-5
CDR3 DNA: TGTGCCAGTAGTATAACCCCCTCCAGTTGGCCCCAGCATTTT
CDR3 protein: CASSITPSSWPQHF

D gene: .
V gene: TRBV19
clone size: .
J gene: TRBJ1-1
CDR3 DNA: TGTGCCAGTAGTATATACCGGACTGAAGCTTTCTTT
CDR3 protein: CASSIYRTEAFF

D gene: TRBD2
V gene: TRBV2
clone size: .
J gene: TRBJ2-5
CDR3 DNA: TGTGCCAGCAGTGACGGGACTAGCGGGGGGGAGACCCAGTACTTC
CDR3 protein: CASSDGTSGGETQYF

D gene: .
V gene: TRBV5-1
clone size: .
J gene: TRBJ1-1
CDR3 DNA: TGCGCCAGCAGCCTGGGGTCGGTGAACACTGAAGCTTTCTTT
CDR3 protein: CASSLGSVNTEAFF

D gene: .
V gene: TRBV19
clone size: .
J gene: TRBJ1-1
CDR3 DNA: TGTGCCAGTAGGTACCTGGGACAAATGAACACTGAAGCTTTCTTT
CDR3 protein: CASRYLGQMNTEAFF

D gene: .
V gene: TRBV11-3
clone size: .
J gene: TRBJ2-5
CDR3 DNA: TGTGCCAGCAGCTTAATAACGGAAGAGACCCAGTACTTC
CDR3 protein: CASSLITEETQYF

D gene: TRBD1
V gene: TRBV6-5
clone size: .
J gene: TRBJ2-7
CDR3 DNA: TGTGCCAGCAGAACCGGGACAGTGTCCTACGAGCAGTACTTC
CDR3 protein: CASRTGTVSYEQYF

D gene: .
V gene: TRBV5-3
clone size: .
J gene: TRBJ2-7
CDR3 DNA: TGTGCCAGAAGCTTGGCCAAGAGGCTCACCTGCTACGAGCAGTACTTC
CDR3 protein: CARSLAKRLTCYEQYF

D gene: .
V gene: TRBV29-1
clone size: .
J gene: TRBJ2-7
CDR3 DNA: TGCAGCGTGTTCCCCCCAAACTCCTACGAGCAGTACTTC
CDR3 protein: CSVFPPNSYEQYF

D gene: .
V gene: TRBV6-6
clone size: .
J gene: TRBJ1-6
CDR3 DNA: TGTGCCAGCAGTCGAGGGGATTCACCCCTCCACTTT
CDR3 protein: CASSRGDSPLHF

D gene: TRBD2
V gene: TRBV7-9
clone size: once
J gene: TRBJ2-1
CDR3 DNA: TGTGCCAGCAGCCCTAGTGCGGGGGGCAATGAGCAGTTCTTC
CDR3 protein: CASSPSAGGNEQFF

D gene: .
V gene: TRBV7-2
clone size: once
J gene: TRBJ2-7
CDR3 DNA: TGTGCCAGCAGCTCAATGACGGGCTACGGCGAGCAGTACTTC
CDR3 protein: CASSSMTGYGEQYF

D gene: .
V gene: TRBV6-5
clone size: .
J gene: TRBJ1-2
CDR3 DNA: TGTGCCAGCAGGTTACCCGGGACGGCCCGAGGCTACACCTTC
CDR3 protein: CASRLPGTARGYTF